This T cell receptor beta chain was observed in a study of blood T cell repertoires in COVID-19. Study-wide background: The samples span acute and convalescent COVID-19 from the United States, Italy and Spain.

The CDR3 runs 14 residues. V was pared by 4 bases and J by 6 bases, with 7 bases of the junction left unmatched. Germline V lookup: CDR1 SGHAT, CDR2 FQNNGV. Membership in each cohort depended on participant-reported clinical history. Recovery among Cohort 3 donors was established by two negative PCRs, clearance, or symptom resolution. Under the authors' procedure: Counts of nucleated cells, estimated from reference gene primer amplification, were obtained. Sequencing was performed with immunoSEQ multiplex PCR; in TCRdb, only in-frame clones are kept and a portion is missing. V and J calls and clone size come straight from that table; D and trimming were deduced from the DNA. In the table there are 110,000 to 150,000 clones, 78% of which are singletons.

Material for sequencing was PBMCs or T cells enriched from blood (not recorded which). This rearrangement joins TRBV11-2 to TRBJ2-7; TRBD2 agrees at 9 bases. The TCR originated in a woman aged 50 to 65 who had recovered from COVID-19. The CDR3 spells CASSSLAGASEQYF. For the CDR3, the DNA is TGTGCCAGCAGCTCCTTAGCGGGGGCCAGCGAGCAGTACTTC.